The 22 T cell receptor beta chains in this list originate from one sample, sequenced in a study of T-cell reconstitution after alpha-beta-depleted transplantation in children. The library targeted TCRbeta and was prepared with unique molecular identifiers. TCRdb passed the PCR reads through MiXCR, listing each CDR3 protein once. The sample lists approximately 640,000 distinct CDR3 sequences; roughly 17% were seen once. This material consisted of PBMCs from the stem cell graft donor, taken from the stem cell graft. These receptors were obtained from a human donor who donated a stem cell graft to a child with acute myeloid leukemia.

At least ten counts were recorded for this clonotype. Written as DNA, the CDR3 is TGTGCCAGCAGTTACGAGGACAGGAACACTGAAGCTTTCTTT. Translated: CASSYEDRNTEAFF. The chain uses TRBV6-6 and TRBJ1-1; maybe TRBD1 (6 bases). Between the trimmed V and J ends, which lost 2 bases and 1 base, there was a span of 8 bases. Germline V gene sequence: CDR1 MNHNY, CDR2 SVGAGI (reference sequence). This CDR3 has 14 amino acids.

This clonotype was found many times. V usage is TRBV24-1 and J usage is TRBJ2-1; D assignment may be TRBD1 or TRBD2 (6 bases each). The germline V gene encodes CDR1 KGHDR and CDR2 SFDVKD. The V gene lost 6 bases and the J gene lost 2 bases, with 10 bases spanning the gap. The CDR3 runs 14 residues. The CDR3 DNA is TGTGCCACCAGTTTGGGGGGCCCCTACAATGAGCAGTTCTTC. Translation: CATSLGGPYNEQFF.

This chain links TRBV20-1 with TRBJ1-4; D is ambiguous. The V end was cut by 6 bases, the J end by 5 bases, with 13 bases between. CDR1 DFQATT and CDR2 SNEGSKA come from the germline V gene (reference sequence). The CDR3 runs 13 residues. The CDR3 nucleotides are TGCAGTGCCCACAGTTTGGGGAATGAAAAACTGTTTTTT. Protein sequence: CSAHSLGNEKLFF.

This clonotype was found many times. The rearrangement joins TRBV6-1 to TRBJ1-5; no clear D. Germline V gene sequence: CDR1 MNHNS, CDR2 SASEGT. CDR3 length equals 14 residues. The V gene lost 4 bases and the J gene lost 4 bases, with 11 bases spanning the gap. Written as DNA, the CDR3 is TGTGCCAGCAGTGTAACGACGGAGAATCAGCCCCAGCATTTT. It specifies CASSVTTENQPQHF.

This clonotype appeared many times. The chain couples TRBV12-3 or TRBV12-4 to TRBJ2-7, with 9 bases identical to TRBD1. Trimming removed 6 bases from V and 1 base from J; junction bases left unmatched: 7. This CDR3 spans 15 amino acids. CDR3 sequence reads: CASSPDRGESYEQYF. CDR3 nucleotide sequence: TGTGCCAGCAGCCCGGACAGGGGAGAGTCCTACGAGCAGTACTTC.

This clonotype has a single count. This CDR3 reads CSATPGGLGEKLFF. The CDR3 DNA sequence: TGCAGTGCAACCCCGGGGGGGTTAGGGGAAAAACTGTTTTTT. The chain couples TRBV20-1 to TRBJ1-4; D possibly corresponds to TRBD1 (5 bases). There are 14 residues in the CDR3. V dropped 6 bases and J dropped 8 bases, with 19 bases sitting between them. Germline V gene sequence: CDR1 DFQATT, CDR2 SNEGSKA (reference sequence).

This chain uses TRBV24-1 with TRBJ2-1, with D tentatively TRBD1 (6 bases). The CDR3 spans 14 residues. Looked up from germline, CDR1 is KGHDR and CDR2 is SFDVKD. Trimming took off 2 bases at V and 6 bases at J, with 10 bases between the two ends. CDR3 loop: CATSDWTVPNEQFF. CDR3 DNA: TGTGCCACCAGTGATTGGACAGTGCCCAATGAGCAGTTCTTC.

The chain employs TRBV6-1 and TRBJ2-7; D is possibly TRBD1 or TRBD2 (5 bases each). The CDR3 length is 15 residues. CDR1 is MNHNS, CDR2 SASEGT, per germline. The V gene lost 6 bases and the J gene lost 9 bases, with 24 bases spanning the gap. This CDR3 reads CASSELPRDPRGQYV. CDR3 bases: TGTGCCAGCAGCGAACTACCCCGGGACCCGAGGGGGCAGTACGTC.

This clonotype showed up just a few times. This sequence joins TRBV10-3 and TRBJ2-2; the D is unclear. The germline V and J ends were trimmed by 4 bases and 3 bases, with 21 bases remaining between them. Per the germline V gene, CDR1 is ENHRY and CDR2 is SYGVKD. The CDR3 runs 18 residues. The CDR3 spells CAISGPMAAGWDTGELFF. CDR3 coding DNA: TGTGCCATCAGTGGTCCCATGGCGGCCGGTTGGGACACCGGGGAGCTGTTTTTT.

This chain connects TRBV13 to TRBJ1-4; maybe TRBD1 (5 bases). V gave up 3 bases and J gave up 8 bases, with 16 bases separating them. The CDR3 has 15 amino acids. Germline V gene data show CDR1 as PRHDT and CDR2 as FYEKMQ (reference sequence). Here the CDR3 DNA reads TGTGCCAGCAGCTTGTCAGGCCTCTCAGGGGAAAAACTGTTTTTT. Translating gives CASSLSGLSGEKLFF.

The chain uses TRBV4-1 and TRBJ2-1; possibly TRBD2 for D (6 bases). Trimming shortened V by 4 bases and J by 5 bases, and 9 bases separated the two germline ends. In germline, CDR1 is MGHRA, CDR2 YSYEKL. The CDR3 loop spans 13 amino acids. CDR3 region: CASSLGLHNEQFF. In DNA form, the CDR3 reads TGCGCCAGCAGCCTGGGACTGCACAATGAGCAGTTCTTC.

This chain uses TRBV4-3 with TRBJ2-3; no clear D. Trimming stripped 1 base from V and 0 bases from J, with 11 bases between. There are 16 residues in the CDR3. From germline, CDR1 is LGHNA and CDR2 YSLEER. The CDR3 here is CASSQGAGLSTDTQYF. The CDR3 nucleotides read TGCGCCAGCAGCCAAGGAGCCGGCCTAAGCACAGATACGCAGTATTTT.

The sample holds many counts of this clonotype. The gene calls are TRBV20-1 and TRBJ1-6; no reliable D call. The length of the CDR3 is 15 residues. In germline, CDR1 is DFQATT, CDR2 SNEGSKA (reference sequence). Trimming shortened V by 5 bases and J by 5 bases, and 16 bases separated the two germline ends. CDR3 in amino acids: CSASRAGLDNSPLHF. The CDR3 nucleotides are TGCAGTGCTTCTAGGGCGGGCCTGGATAATTCACCCCTCCACTTT.

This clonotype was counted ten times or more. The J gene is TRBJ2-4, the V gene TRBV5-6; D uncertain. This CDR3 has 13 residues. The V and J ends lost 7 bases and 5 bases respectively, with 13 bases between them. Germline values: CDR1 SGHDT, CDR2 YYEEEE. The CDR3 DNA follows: TGTGCCAGCGGACGGGCAGGTCAAAACATTCAGTACTTC. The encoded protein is CASGRAGQNIQYF.

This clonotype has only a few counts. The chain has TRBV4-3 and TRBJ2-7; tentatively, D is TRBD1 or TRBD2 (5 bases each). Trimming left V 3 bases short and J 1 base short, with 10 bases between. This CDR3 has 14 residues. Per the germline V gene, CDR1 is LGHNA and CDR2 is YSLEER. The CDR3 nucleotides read TGCGCCAGCAGCCACCGGGACCGTTCCTACGAGCAGTACTTC. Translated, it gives CASSHRDRSYEQYF.

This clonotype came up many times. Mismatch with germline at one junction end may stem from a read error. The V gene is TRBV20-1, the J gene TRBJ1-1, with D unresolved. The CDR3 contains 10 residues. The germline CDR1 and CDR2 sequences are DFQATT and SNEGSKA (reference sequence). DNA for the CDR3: TGCAGTGCAAGAGTGGTTGAAGCTTTCTTT. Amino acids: CSARVVEAFF.

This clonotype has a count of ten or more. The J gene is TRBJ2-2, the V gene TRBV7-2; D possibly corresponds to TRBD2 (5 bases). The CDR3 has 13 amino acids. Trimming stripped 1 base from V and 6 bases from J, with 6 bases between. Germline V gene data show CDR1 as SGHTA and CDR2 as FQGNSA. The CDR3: CASSLDGAGELFF. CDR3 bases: TGTGCCAGCAGCTTAGACGGGGCCGGGGAGCTGTTTTTT.

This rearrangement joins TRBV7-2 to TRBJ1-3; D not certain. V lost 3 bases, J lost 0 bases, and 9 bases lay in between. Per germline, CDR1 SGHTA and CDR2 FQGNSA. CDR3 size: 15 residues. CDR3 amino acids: CASSFPGNSGNTIYF. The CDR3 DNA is TGTGCCAGCAGCTTCCCAGGAAACTCTGGAAACACCATATATTTT.

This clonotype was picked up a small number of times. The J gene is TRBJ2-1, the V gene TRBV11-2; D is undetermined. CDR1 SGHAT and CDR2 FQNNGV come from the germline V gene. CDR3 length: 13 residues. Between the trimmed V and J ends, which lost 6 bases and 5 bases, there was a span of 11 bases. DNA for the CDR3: TGTGCCAGCAGGGACGGTTTTCACAATGAGCAGTTCTTC. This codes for CASRDGFHNEQFF.

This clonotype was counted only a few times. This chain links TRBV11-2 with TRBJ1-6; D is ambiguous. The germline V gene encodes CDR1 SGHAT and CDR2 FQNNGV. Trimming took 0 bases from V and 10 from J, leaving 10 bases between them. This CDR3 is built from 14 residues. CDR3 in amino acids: CASSLDSGRSPLHF. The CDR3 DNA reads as TGTGCCAGCAGCTTAGATAGCGGACGCTCACCCCTCCACTTT.

The CDR3 loop is CASSPGLGTGTGANVLTF. CDR3 in DNA: TGTGCCAGCAGCCCGGGCCTGGGGACGGGGACTGGGGCCAACGTCCTGACTTTC. The chain links TRBV4-2 to TRBJ2-6, with D tentatively TRBD1 or TRBD2 (5 bases each). CDR3 length equals 18 residues. Germline V gives CDR1 LGHNA, CDR2 YNFKEQ. V was clipped by 4 bases and J by 2 bases, with 18 bases between them.

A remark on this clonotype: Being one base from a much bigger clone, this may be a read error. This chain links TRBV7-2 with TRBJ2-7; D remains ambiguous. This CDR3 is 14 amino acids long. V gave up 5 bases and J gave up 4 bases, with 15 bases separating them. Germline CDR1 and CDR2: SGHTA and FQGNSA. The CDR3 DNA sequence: TGTGCCAGCAGCCAGGACGCCAGTGTATACGAGCAGTACTTC. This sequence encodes CASSQDASVYEQYF.